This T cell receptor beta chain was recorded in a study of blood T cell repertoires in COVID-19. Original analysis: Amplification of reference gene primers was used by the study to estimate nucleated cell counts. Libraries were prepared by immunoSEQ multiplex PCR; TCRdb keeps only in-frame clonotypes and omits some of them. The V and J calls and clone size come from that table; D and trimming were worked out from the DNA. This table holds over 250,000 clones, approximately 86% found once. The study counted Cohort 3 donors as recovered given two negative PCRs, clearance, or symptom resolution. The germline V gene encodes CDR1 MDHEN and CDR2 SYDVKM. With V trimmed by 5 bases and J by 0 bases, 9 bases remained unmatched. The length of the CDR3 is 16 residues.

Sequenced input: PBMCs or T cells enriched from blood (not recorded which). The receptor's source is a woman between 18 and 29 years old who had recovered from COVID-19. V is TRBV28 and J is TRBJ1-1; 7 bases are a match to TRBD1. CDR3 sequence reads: CASSIPGRGLNTEAFF. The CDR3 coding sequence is TGTGCCAGCAGTATCCCAGGCAGGGGGTTGAACACTGAAGCTTTCTTT. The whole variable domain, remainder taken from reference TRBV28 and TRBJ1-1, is DVKVTQSSRYLVKRTGEKVFLECVQDMDHENMFWYRQDPGLGLRLIYFSYDVKMKEKGDIPEGYSVSREKKERFSLILESASTNQTSMYLCASSIPGRGLNTEAFFGQGTRLTVV.